Presented here are 17 T cell receptor beta chains from one specimen sequenced in a study of T cell changes during pregnancy in multiple sclerosis. Only in-frame clones appear in the TCRdb table, and some are missing; sequencing was by immunoSEQ multiplex PCR. The data hold roughly 70,000 clones, with around 90% observed a single time. The material was peripheral blood, obtained in the first trimester of pregnancy. The receptors shown here come from a female donor with multiple sclerosis, enrolled in a pregnancy study.

V usage is TRBV5-6 and J usage is TRBJ2-2; TRBD2 agrees at 10 bases. Germline V gene sequence: CDR1 SGHDT, CDR2 YYEEEE. Unmatched junction bases numbered 14, after V lost 7 bases and J lost 8 bases. This CDR3 region has 16 residues. DNA for the CDR3: TGTGCCAGCCGGACTTATCCGGGACTAGCGACGGGGGAGCTGTTTTTT. Encoded protein: CASRTYPGLATGELFF.

The chain employs TRBV2 and TRBJ1-5; possible D gene TRBD1, 6 bases. CDR1 is SNHLY, CDR2 FYNNEI, per germline. Trimming removed 4 bases at V and 5 bases at J, with 15 bases between. The CDR3 is made up of 15 amino acids. The CDR3 spells CASSGTVGDYQPQHF. As DNA, the CDR3 is TGTGCCAGCAGTGGGACAGTAGGGGATTATCAGCCCCAGCATTTT.

The J gene is TRBJ1-3, the V gene TRBV5-1; D call uncertain. This CDR3 has 18 residues. Germline lookup yields CDR1 SGHRS and CDR2 YFSETQ. V lost 4 bases and J lost 0, with 20 bases in between. CDR3 nucleotides: TGCGCCAGCAGCCAGTTGCCCCTGACACCAAACTCTGGAAACACCATATATTTT. This gives the protein CASSQLPLTPNSGNTIYF.

This sequence joins TRBV28 and TRBJ2-5; 7 bases fit TRBD1. V trimming: 4 bases; J trimming: 5 bases; junction bases outside the gene matches: 7. The CDR3 spans 14 residues. The germline gives CDR1 MDHEN, CDR2 SYDVKM. DNA of the CDR3: TGTGCCAGCAGTTATGACAGGGTCCGTGAGACCCAGTACTTC. Its protein product is CASSYDRVRETQYF. The full variable domain, its missing parts supplied by reference TRBV28 and TRBJ2-5, is DVKVTQSSRYLVKRTGEKVFLECVQDMDHENMFWYRQDPGLGLRLIYFSYDVKMKEKGDIPEGYSVSREKKERFSLILESASTNQTSMYLCASSYDRVRETQYFGPGTRLLVL.

This chain links TRBV13 with TRBJ1-1, with 7 positions matching TRBD1. Per the germline V gene, CDR1 is PRHDT and CDR2 is FYEKMQ (reference sequence). The ends lost 2 bases at V and 5 bases at J; junction bases unmatched: 8. CDR3 length equals 15 residues. The DNA for the CDR3 is TGTGCCAGCAGCTTAACGACAGGGCCGGGGACTGAAGCTTTCTTT. Amino acid sequence: CASSLTTGPGTEAFF.

This clone came up a few times. The chain carries TRBV4-1 and TRBJ1-3; D is perhaps TRBD1 (5 bases). CDR3 length: 15 amino acids. The ends were cut back, 2 bases at V and 0 bases at J, with 8 bases in the middle. Germline V gene data show CDR1 as MGHRA and CDR2 as YSYEKL. The CDR3 region has the DNA TGCGCCAGCAGCCAACAGGGTTTCTCTGGAAACACCATATATTTT. The encoded protein is CASSQQGFSGNTIYF.

V is TRBV5-1 and J is TRBJ1-1, with 8 bases fitting TRBD1. CDR1 and CDR2 from the germline V gene are SGHRS and YFSETQ. V was pared by 4 bases and J by 1 base, with 6 bases of the junction left unmatched. The CDR3 runs to 15 residues. CDR3 in DNA: TGCGCCAGCAGCGCGGGGGACAGGCCGAACACTGAAGCTTTCTTT. It encodes CASSAGDRPNTEAFF.

The J gene is TRBJ2-3, the V gene TRBV18; 9 nucleotides match TRBD2. CDR3 length equals 14 residues. V shed 5 bases, J shed 6 bases, and the junction held 6 bases outside the gene matches. Germline V gives CDR1 KGHSH, CDR2 LQKENI. CDR3 coding DNA: TGTGCCAGCTCATACCTAGCGGGATCGGATACGCAGTATTTT. Its translation is CASSYLAGSDTQYF. The complete variable domain, with remaining parts taken from reference TRBV18 and TRBJ2-3, reads NAGVMQNPRHLVRRRGQEARLRCSPMKGHSHVYWYRQLPEEGLKFMVYLQKENIIDESGMPKERFSAEFPKEGPSILRIQQVVRGDSAAYFCASSYLAGSDTQYFGPGTRLTVL.

The gene calls are TRBV5-1 and TRBJ2-1; 9 bases match TRBD2. Trimming removed 1 base from V and 5 bases from J; junction bases left unmatched: 10. CDR1 SGHRS and CDR2 YFSETQ come from the germline V gene. The CDR3 consists of 17 residues. The CDR3 DNA sequence: TGCGCCAGCAGCTTGAACCGACTAGCGGATCTAAACAATGAGCAGTTCTTC. Its translation: CASSLNRLADLNNEQFF.

The table lists this clone with a count of one. CDR3 DNA sequence: TGTGCCAGCAGTTCCAGACTCAGTAGCGGGAGGAGCCACAATGAGCAGTTCTTC. Its protein is CASSSRLSSGRSHNEQFF. V is TRBV28 and J is TRBJ2-1; TRBD2 agrees at 10 bases. V trimming: 4 bases; J trimming: 5 bases; junction bases outside the gene matches: 14. The CDR3 extends over 18 amino acids. Per germline, CDR1 MDHEN and CDR2 SYDVKM.

This clone showed up just a few times. The CDR3 sequence is CASSRQGSSNYGYTF. The CDR3 nucleotides read TGTGCCAGTAGTCGACAGGGGTCCTCTAACTATGGCTACACCTTC. The J gene is TRBJ1-2, the V gene TRBV19; 8 positions match TRBD1. The CDR3 has 15 residues. Germline-derived CDR1 and CDR2 are LNHDA and SQIVND (reference sequence). V trimming: 5 bases; J trimming: 0 bases; junction bases outside the gene matches: 5.

This chain joins TRBV9 and TRBJ2-5; TRBD2 aligns across 8 bases. Trimming took 2 bases from V and 2 from J; bases not matched to a gene: 8. The CDR3 runs to 16 residues. Germline V gives CDR1 SGDLS, CDR2 YYNGEE. CDR3 region: CASSVGVGGDQETQYF. CDR3 in DNA: TGTGCCAGCAGCGTCGGGGTCGGGGGGGATCAAGAGACCCAGTACTTC.

CDR3 in DNA: TGTGCCAGCAGTTTCTCGGGACTAGCGGGAGGTTTGCAGTACTTC. Protein product: CASSFSGLAGGLQYF. The rearrangement joins TRBV27 to TRBJ2-7; 15 bases line up with TRBD2. J lost 9 bases, V lost 3 bases, and 6 bases had no gene match. The CDR3 sequence is 15 residues long. Germline V gene sequence: CDR1 MNHEY, CDR2 SMNVEV (reference sequence).

The chain has TRBV5-1 and TRBJ2-1; D may be TRBD2 (8 bases). The CDR3 is 17 residues long. In germline, CDR1 is SGHRS, CDR2 YFSETQ. V was trimmed by 4 bases and J by 3 bases, leaving 20 bases between them. CDR3: CASSLPTGGGIYNEQFF. The DNA of the CDR3 is TGCGCCAGCAGCCTTCCCACGGGAGGGGGCATCTACAATGAGCAGTTCTTC.

The rearrangement joins TRBV5-1 to TRBJ2-5, with a possible D match to TRBD2 (6 bases). The CDR3 contains 15 residues. V was clipped by 4 bases and J by 1 base, with 14 bases between them. The germline V gene encodes CDR1 SGHRS and CDR2 YFSETQ. CDR3 region: CASSRDSTLQETQYF. CDR3 DNA: TGCGCCAGCAGCCGGGACTCGACGCTCCAAGAGACCCAGTACTTC.

Details on this clone: The sample has other DNA sequences that encode this CDR3 too. The V and J genes are TRBV5-1 and TRBJ2-1; D is uncertain. The CDR3 has 16 amino acids. The ends were cut back, 4 bases at V and 0 bases at J, with 14 bases in the middle. In germline, CDR1 is SGHRS, CDR2 YFSETQ. The CDR3 spells CASSPLAGGSYNEQFF. In DNA form, the CDR3 reads TGCGCCAGCAGCCCCCTGGCCGGCGGCTCCTACAATGAGCAGTTCTTC.

This chain connects TRBV11-3 to TRBJ1-1; D gene ambiguous. The CDR3 spans 14 residues. V lost 4 bases, J lost 2 bases, and 11 bases lay in between. The germline CDR1 and CDR2 sequences are SGHNT and YENEEA. CDR3 amino acids: CASSSNGGNTEAFF. The CDR3 region has the DNA TGTGCCAGCAGCTCCAACGGAGGAAACACTGAAGCTTTCTTT. The full variable domain, rest sourced from reference TRBV11-3 and TRBJ1-1, is EAGVVQSPRYKIIEKKQPVAFWCNPISGHNTLYWYLQNLGQGPELLIRYENEEAVDDSQLPKDRFSAERLKGVDSTLKIQPAELGDSAVYLCASSSNGGNTEAFFGQGTRLTVV.